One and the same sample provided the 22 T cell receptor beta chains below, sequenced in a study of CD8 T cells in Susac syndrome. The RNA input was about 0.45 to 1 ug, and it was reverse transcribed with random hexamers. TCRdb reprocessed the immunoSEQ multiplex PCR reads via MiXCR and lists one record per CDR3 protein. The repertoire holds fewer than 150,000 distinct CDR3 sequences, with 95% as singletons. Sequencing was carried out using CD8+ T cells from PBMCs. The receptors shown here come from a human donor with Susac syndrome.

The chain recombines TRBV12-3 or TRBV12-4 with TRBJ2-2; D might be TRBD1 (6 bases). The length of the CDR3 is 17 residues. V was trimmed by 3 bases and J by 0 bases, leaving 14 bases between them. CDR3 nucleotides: TGTGCCAGCAGTTTTACTGAGGGACAACCGAACACCGGGGAGCTGTTTTTT. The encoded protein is CASSFTEGQPNTGELFF.

The CDR3 is CASSQDQDRQETQYF. The CDR3 DNA reads TGCGCCAGCAGCCAAGATCAGGACAGACAAGAGACCCAGTACTTC. The chain combines TRBV4-1 with TRBJ2-5; possibly TRBD1 for D (6 bases). Germline loops: CDR1 MGHRA, CDR2 YSYEKL. Trimming shortened V by 0 bases and J by 2 bases, and 10 bases separated the two germline ends. The CDR3 is 15 residues long.

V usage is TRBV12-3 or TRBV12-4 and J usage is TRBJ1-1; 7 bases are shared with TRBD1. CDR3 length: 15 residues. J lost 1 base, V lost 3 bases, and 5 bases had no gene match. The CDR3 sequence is CASSFEGQTNTEAFF. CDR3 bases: TGTGCCAGCAGTTTCGAGGGACAGACGAACACTGAAGCTTTCTTT.

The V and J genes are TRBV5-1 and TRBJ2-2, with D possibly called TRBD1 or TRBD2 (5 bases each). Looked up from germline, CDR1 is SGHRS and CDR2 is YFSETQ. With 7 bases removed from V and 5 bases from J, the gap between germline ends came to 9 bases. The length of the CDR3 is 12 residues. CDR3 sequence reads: CASHEGTGELFF. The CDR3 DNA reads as TGCGCCAGCCACGAGGGGACCGGGGAGCTGTTTTTT. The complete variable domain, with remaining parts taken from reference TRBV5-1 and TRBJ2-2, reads KAGVTQTPRYLIKTRGQQVTLSCSPISGHRSVSWYQQTPGQGLQFLFEYFSETQRNKGNFPGRFSGRQFSNSRSEMNVSTLELGDSALYLCASHEGTGELFFGEGSRLTVL.

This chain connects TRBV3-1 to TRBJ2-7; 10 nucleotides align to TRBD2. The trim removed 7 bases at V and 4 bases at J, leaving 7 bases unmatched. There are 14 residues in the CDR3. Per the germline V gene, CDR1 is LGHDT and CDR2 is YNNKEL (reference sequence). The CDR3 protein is CASTTGLASYEQYF. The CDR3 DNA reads TGTGCCAGCACTACGGGACTAGCGAGTTACGAGCAGTACTTC.

CDR3 in DNA: TGCGCCAGCAGCACTTTGGGACTAGCGGGAGGAGGAGAGACCCAGTACTTC. As protein: CASSTLGLAGGGETQYF. The rearrangement joins TRBV5-1 to TRBJ2-5, with 15 nucleotides matching TRBD2. The germline gives CDR1 SGHRS, CDR2 YFSETQ. The CDR3 consists of 17 residues. V was pared by 4 bases and J by 4 bases, with 8 bases of the junction left unmatched.

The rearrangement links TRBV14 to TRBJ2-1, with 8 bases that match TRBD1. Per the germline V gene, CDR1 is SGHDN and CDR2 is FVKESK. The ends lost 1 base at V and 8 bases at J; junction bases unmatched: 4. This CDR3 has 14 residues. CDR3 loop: CASSQVQGAHEQFF. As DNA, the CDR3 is TGTGCCAGCAGCCAAGTTCAGGGGGCCCATGAGCAGTTCTTC.

The CDR3 nucleotides are TGTGCCAGCAGTCCGGGACGGGATTACGAGCAGTACTTC. It specifies CASSPGRDYEQYF. The chain recombines TRBV12-3 or TRBV12-4 with TRBJ2-7; tentatively, D is TRBD1 or TRBD2 (5 bases each). This CDR3 comprises 13 residues. V lost 5 bases, J lost 4 bases, and 12 bases lay in between.

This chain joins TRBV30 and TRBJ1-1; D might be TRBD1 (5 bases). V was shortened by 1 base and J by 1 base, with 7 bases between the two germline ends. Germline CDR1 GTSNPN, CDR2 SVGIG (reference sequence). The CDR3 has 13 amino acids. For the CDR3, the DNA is TGTGCCTGGAGTGCGCAGGGGAACACTGAAGCTTTCTTT. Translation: CAWSAQGNTEAFF. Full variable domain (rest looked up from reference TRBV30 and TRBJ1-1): SQTIHQWPATLVQPVGSPLSLECTVEGTSNPNLYWYRQAAGRGLQLLFYSVGIGQISSEVPQNLSASRPQDRQFILSSKKLLLSDSGFYLCAWSAQGNTEAFFGQGTRLTVV.

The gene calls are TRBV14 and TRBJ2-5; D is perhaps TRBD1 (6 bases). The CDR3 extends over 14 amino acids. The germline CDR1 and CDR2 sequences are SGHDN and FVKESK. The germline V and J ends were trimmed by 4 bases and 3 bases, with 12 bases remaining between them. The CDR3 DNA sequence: TGTGCCAGCAGCCGCTGGGGGACAAAAGAGACCCAGTACTTC. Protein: CASSRWGTKETQYF. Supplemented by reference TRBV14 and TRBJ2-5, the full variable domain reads EAGVTQFPSHSVIEKGQTVTLRCDPISGHDNLYWYRRVMGKEIKFLLHFVKESKQDESGMPNNRFLAERTGGTYSTLKVQPAELEDSGVYFCASSRWGTKETQYFGPGTRLLVL.

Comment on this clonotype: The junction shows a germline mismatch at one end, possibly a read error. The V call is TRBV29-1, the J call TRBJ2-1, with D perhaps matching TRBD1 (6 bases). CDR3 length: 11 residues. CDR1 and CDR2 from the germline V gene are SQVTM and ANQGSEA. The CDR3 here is CSVDRDNGQFF. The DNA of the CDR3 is TGCAGCGTTGACCGGGACAATGGGCAGTTCTTC.

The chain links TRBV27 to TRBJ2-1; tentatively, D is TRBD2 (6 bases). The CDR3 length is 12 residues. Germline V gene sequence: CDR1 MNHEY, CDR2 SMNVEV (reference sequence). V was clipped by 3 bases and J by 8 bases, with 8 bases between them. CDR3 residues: CASSFRRDEQFF. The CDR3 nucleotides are TGTGCCAGCAGTTTCAGGAGGGATGAGCAGTTCTTC.

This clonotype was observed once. DNA of the CDR3: TGTGCCAGCAGCCATTCGGGGCTCGGGGATGAGCAGTTCTTC. Amino acids: CASSHSGLGDEQFF. The genes are TRBV5-6 and TRBJ2-1; D is possibly TRBD1 or TRBD2 (5 bases each). The CDR3 consists of 14 residues. V was shortened by 4 bases and J by 8 bases, with 16 bases between the two germline ends. CDR1 SGHDT and CDR2 YYEEEE come from the germline V gene. Full variable domain (remainder filled in from reference TRBV5-6 and TRBJ2-1): DAGVTQSPTHLIKTRGQQVTLRCSPKSGHDTVSWYQQALGQGPQFIFQYYEEEERQRGNFPDRFSGHQFPNYSSELNVNALLLGDSALYLCASSHSGLGDEQFFGPGTRLTVL.

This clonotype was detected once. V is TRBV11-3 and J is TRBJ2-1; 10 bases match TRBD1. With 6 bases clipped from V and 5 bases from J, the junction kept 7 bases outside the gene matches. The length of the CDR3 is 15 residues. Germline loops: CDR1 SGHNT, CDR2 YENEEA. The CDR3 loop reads CASRWDRGADNEQFF. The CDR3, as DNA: TGTGCCAGCAGGTGGGACAGGGGAGCAGACAATGAGCAGTTCTTC.

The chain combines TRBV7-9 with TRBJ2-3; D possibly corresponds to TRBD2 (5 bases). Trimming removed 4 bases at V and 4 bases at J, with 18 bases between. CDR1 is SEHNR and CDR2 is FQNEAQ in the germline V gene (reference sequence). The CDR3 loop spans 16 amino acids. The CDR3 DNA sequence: TGTGCCAGCAGCTGGGTCCCGGGATCTCCGTCAGATACGCAGTATTTT. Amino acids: CASSWVPGSPSDTQYF.

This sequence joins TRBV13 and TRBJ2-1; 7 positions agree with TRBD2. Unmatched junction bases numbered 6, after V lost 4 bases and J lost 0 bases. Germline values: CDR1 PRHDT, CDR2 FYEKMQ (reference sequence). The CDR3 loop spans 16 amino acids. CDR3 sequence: CASSSSGTSSYNEQFF. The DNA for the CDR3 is TGTGCCAGCAGCTCGAGCGGGACGAGCTCCTACAATGAGCAGTTCTTC.

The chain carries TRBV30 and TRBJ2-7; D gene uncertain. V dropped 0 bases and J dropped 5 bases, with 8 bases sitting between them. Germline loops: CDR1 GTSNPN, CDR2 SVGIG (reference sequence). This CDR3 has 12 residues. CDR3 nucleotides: TGTGCCTGGAGTGTTCTGGGCCACGAGCAGTACTTC. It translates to CAWSVLGHEQYF.

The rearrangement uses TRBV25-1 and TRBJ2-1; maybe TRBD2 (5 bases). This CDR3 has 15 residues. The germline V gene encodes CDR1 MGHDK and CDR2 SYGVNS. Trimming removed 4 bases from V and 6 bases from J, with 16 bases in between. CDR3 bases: TGTGCCAGCAGTGTCCCTCTGGACTGGGGCAATGAGCAGTTCTTC. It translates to CASSVPLDWGNEQFF.

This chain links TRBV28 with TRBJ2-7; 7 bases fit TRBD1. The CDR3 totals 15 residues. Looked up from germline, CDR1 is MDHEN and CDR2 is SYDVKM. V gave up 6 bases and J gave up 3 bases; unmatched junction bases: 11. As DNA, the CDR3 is TGTGCCAGCAGGTATACGACAGGGCCCTACTACGAGCAGTACTTC. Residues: CASRYTTGPYYEQYF. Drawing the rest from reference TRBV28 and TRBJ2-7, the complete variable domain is DVKVTQSSRYLVKRTGEKVFLECVQDMDHENMFWYRQDPGLGLRLIYFSYDVKMKEKGDIPEGYSVSREKKERFSLILESASTNQTSMYLCASRYTTGPYYEQYFGPGTRLTVT.

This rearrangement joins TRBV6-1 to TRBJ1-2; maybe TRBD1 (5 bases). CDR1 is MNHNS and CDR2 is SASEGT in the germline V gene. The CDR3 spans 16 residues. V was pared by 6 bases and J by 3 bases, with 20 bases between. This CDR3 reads CASSSDTLLRDYGYTF. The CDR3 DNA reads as TGTGCCAGCAGCTCGGACACCCTTCTCCGAGACTATGGCTACACCTTC.

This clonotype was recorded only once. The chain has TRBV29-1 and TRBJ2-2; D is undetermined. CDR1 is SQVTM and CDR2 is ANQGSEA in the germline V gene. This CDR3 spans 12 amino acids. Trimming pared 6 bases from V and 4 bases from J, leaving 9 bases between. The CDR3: CSVPGSTGELFF. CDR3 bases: TGCAGCGTCCCTGGCAGCACCGGGGAGCTGTTTTTT.

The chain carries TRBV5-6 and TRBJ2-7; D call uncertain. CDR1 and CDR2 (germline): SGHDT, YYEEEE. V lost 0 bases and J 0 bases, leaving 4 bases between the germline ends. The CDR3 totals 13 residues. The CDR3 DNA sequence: TGTGCCAGCAGCTTGGGGGCCTCCTACGAGCAGTACTTC. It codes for CASSLGASYEQYF.